The T cell receptor (beta chain) under discussion was sequenced for a study of T-cell reconstitution after alpha-beta-depleted transplantation in children (dated by TCRdb to 2015 to 2016). The study in broad terms: T-cell immune reconstitution after TCRalphabeta/CD19-depleted allogeneic hematopoietic cell transplantation in children was quantitatively tracked in the study by means of TCR repertoire profiling.

This clonotype was seen more than once but under ten times. The antigen it binds to is not known. Per-base qualities were not stored, and no clone one base away is much larger. The label giving this sample's treatment or condition can be read as: allogeneic hematopoietic cell transplantation with graft depleted of TCRalphabeta T cells and CD19 B cells. Transplant recipients were children who received TCRalphabeta/CD19-depleted allogeneic hematopoietic cell grafts. What the study reported, not specific to this receptor: About two months after transplant, the apparently early recovery of alphabetaT-cell counts reportedly depended on just several hundred clones that had expanded rapidly and came from non-depleted graft cells. The high TCRbeta diversity at day 60 in some patients was ascribed to recipient T cells and intrathymic progenitors that had survived conditioning. Over subsequent months, a decline in hyperexpanded clone frequencies was noted, and after one year, T-cell counts and TCRbeta diversity were mostly ascribed to newly produced T cells.

Library preparation was by PCR. TCRdb shows the sequencer as Illumina HiSeq 2500. TCR libraries were prepared with molecular barcoding, using unique molecular identifiers to normalize TCRbeta repertoire quantification. The raw public data were reprocessed by TCRdb itself: fastp quality trimming at Q25, MiXCR clonotype calling, in-frame beta chains only. Each entry merges the rows of one CDR3 protein and shows their most common DNA and genes. The sample table holds hundreds of thousands of distinct CDR3 sequences, of which about an eighth were seen once. 0.79% of the sample rests with the top ten. Trimming removed 4 bases from V and 4 bases from J; the gene matches leave 8 bases unexplained. The CDR1 and CDR2 encoded by the germline V gene are SGHRS and YFSETQ. Taken from cysteine to phenylalanine, the CDR3 has 17 residues. Only the CDR3 DNA stays, 51 bases, in frame from base 1.

The sample was PBMCs, taken before TCRalphabeta/CD19-depleted stem cell transplant. This receptor was obtained from a girl aged 2-10 years with congenital amegakaryocytic thrombocytopenia, due to receive a stem cell transplant. The chain uses TRBV5-1 and TRBJ2-4; 13 central nucleotides agree with TRBD2. The CDR3 reads as follows: CASSGLAGESRKNIQYF. The DNA sequence reads TGCGCCAGCAGCGGACTAGCGGGAGAGAGTAGGAAAAACATTCAGTACTTC.